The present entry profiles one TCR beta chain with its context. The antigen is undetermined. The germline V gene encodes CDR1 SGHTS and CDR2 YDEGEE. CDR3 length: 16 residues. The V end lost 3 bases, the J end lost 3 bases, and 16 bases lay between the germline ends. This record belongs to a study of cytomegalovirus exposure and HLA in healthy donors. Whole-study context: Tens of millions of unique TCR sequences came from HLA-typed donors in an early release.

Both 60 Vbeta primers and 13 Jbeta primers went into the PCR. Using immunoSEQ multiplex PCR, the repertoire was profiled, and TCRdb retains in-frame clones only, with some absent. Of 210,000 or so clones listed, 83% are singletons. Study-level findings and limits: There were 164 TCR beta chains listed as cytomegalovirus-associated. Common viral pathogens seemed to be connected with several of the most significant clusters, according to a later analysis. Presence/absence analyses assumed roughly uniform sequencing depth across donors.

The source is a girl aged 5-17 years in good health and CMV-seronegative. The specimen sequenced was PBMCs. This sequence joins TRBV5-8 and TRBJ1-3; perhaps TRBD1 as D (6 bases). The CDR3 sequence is CASSSSRDIFGNTIYF. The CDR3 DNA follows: TGTGCCAGCAGCTCGTCCCGGGACATTTTTGGAAACACCATATATTTT.